A single sample gave rise to the 30 T cell receptor beta chains below, sequenced in a study of CD8+ T cells in alopecia areata. Treatment of the sample: oral pan-JAK inhibitor, 5-10 mg twice daily. cDNA reverse transcribed from extracted RNA served as the sequencing template. The data were produced by immunoSEQ multiplex PCR, yet TCRdb's version contains in-frame clones alone and is incomplete. The table has 160,000 or so clones, roughly 63% seen once. The source material was CD4+ T cells sorted from blood, sampled at approximately week 56, from a patient treated with tofacitinib. Receptors originate from a human donor with alopecia areata.

This clone occurred a few times. This rearrangement joins TRBV29-1 to TRBJ1-2; no definite D call. Germline-derived CDR1 and CDR2 are SQVTM and ANQGSEA. Trimming shortened V by 3 bases and J by 4 bases, and 9 bases separated the two germline ends. This CDR3 is 12 amino acids long. The CDR3 sequence is CSVDAAGYGYTF. The CDR3 DNA is TGCAGCGTTGACGCTGCAGGCTATGGCTACACCTTC. Variable domain in full (rest from reference TRBV29-1 and TRBJ1-2): SAVISQKPSRDICQRGTSLTIQCQVDSQVTMMFWYRQQPGQSLTLIATANQGSEATYESGFVIDKFPISRPNLTFSTLTVSNMSPEDSSIYLCSVDAAGYGYTFGSGTRLTVV.

The chain couples TRBV6-1 to TRBJ1-1; possible D gene TRBD1, 6 bases. CDR1 and CDR2 from the germline V gene are MNHNS and SASEGT. V lost 6 bases and J lost 6, with 14 bases in between. CDR3 length: 13 amino acids. The DNA for the CDR3 is TGTGCCAGCAGACCAGGGGTAGAGCCTGAAGCTTTCTTT. The encoded protein is CASRPGVEPEAFF.

This chain connects TRBV29-1 to TRBJ1-1; perhaps TRBD1 as D (6 bases). V dropped 7 bases and J dropped 1 base, with 13 bases sitting between them. The germline gives CDR1 SQVTM, CDR2 ANQGSEA. The CDR3 has 13 residues. The CDR3 here is CSGKAGANTEAFF. The CDR3, as DNA: TGCAGCGGGAAAGCAGGGGCGAACACTGAAGCTTTCTTT.

The J gene is TRBJ1-2, the V gene TRBV30, with unresolved D. The length of the CDR3 is 16 residues. Trimming cost V 5 bases and J 2 bases, with 21 bases left between them. CDR1 is GTSNPN, CDR2 SVGIG, per germline (reference sequence). The CDR3 DNA sequence: TGTGCCTGGCAGGCCGTTGGGGTCGTGGTGAACTATGGCTACACCTTC. Residues: CAWQAVGVVVNYGYTF.

This chain uses TRBV5-6 with TRBJ2-3; 8 bases agree with TRBD1. The ends lost 4 bases at V and 5 bases at J; junction bases unmatched: 12. The CDR3 sequence is 16 residues long. Germline CDR1 is SGHDT and CDR2 is YYEEEE. Here the CDR3 DNA reads TGTGCCAGCAGCCCCCCGAGGCAGGGGACAGGAGATACGCAGTATTTT. Its translation is CASSPPRQGTGDTQYF.

This clone has more than one count but fewer than ten. The chain links TRBV29-1 to TRBJ1-1; TRBD1 is a possible D gene (5 bases). Germline V gives CDR1 SQVTM, CDR2 ANQGSEA. CDR3 length: 12 amino acids. The germline V and J ends were trimmed by 4 bases and 7 bases, with 13 bases remaining between them. The CDR3 loop reads CSVGTGLLEAFF. CDR3 sequence (DNA): TGCAGCGTTGGTACAGGACTCCTTGAAGCTTTCTTT.

The chain recombines TRBV27 with TRBJ1-2; D remains unclear. Germline V gene lookup returns CDR1 MNHEY and CDR2 SMNVEV (reference sequence). Trimming stripped 0 bases from V and 5 bases from J, with 13 bases between. The CDR3 length is 15 residues. The CDR3, as DNA: TGTGCCAGCAGTTTATCAGCCGCGGGGTCATATGGCTACACCTTC. Amino acid sequence: CASSLSAAGSYGYTF.

V gene TRBV4-1 combines with J gene TRBJ2-5; D assignment may be TRBD1 or TRBD2 (5 bases each). CDR1 is MGHRA, CDR2 YSYEKL, per germline. V was cut by 0 bases and J by 5 bases, with 10 bases left in between. This CDR3 is built from 14 residues. The CDR3 reads CASSQDGARETQYF. The CDR3 region has the DNA TGCGCCAGCAGCCAAGACGGGGCCCGGGAGACCCAGTACTTC.

This clone has ten or more counts. The chain carries TRBV4-1 and TRBJ2-5, with 12 bases fitting TRBD2. The CDR3 covers 15 residues. The V gene's germline CDR1 is MGHRA and CDR2 YSYEKL. J lost 3 bases, V lost 6 bases, and 5 bases had no gene match. CDR3: CASRERLAGEETQYF. Written as DNA, the CDR3 is TGCGCCAGCAGAGAGAGACTAGCGGGGGAAGAGACCCAGTACTTC.

This chain joins TRBV19 and TRBJ2-3, with a tentative D call TRBD2 (5 bases). Germline V gene sequence: CDR1 LNHDA, CDR2 SQIVND (reference sequence). Trimming shortened V by 3 bases and J by 14 bases, and 18 bases separated the two germline ends. The CDR3 covers 13 residues. This chain's CDR3 is CASSMVRQDFRYF. The CDR3 DNA follows: TGTGCCAGTAGTATGGTTCGCCAGGACTTTCGGTATTTT. The whole variable domain, remainder taken from reference TRBV19 and TRBJ2-3, is DGGITQSPKYLFRKEGQNVTLSCEQNLNHDAMYWYRQDPGQGLRLIYYSQIVNDFQKGDIAEGYSVSREKKESFPLTVTSAQKNPTAFYLCASSMVRQDFRYFGPGTRLTVL.

This chain joins TRBV5-1 and TRBJ2-6; D is perhaps TRBD1 or TRBD2 (5 bases each). Germline V CDR1 and CDR2: SGHRS, YFSETQ. Trimming took 4 bases from V and 4 from J, leaving 15 bases between them. This CDR3 has 16 residues. CDR3 sequence: CASSPLVGAGANVLTF. The CDR3 DNA reads TGCGCCAGCAGCCCCTTGGTCGGGGCCGGGGCCAACGTCCTGACTTTC.

The V and J genes are TRBV5-1 and TRBJ1-1; D is perhaps TRBD1 (5 bases). CDR1 is SGHRS, CDR2 YFSETQ, per germline. This CDR3 is 13 amino acids long. V was clipped by 7 bases and J by 5 bases, with 15 bases between them. CDR3 sequence (DNA): TGCGCCAGCGGCCCGCTGGAGGGGACTGAAGCTTTCTTT. Its protein is CASGPLEGTEAFF.

The V call is TRBV7-9, the J call TRBJ2-7; a possible D gene is TRBD1 (5 bases). The CDR3 loop spans 15 amino acids. The germline V gene has CDR1 SEHNR and CDR2 FQNEAQ (reference sequence). Trimming took off 4 bases at V and 6 bases at J, with 19 bases between the two ends. The CDR3 nucleotides read TGTGCCAGCAGCTCCGTTCAGGGTGTTGCGTTCGAGCAGTACTTC. It yields the protein CASSSVQGVAFEQYF.

Note on this clone: Compared with germline, one end of the junction differs, possibly owing to a read error. V and J are TRBV7-7 and TRBJ2-5; TRBD1 agrees at 7 bases. Germline CDR1 is SSHAT and CDR2 is FNYEAQ (reference sequence). The CDR3 length is 14 residues. The DNA of the CDR3 is TGTGCTAGCAGCCCGACAGGGAGAGGGGAGACCCAGTACTTC. Translation gives CASSPTGRGETQYF. The full variable domain, its missing parts supplied by reference TRBV7-7 and TRBJ2-5, is GAGVSQSPRYKVTKRGQDVTLRCDPISSHATLYWYQQALGQGPEFLTYFNYEAQPDKSGLPSDRFSAERPEGSISTLTIQRTEQRDSAMYRCASSPTGRGETQYFGPGTRLLVL.

V usage is TRBV2 and J usage is TRBJ2-5; D may be TRBD1 (6 bases). V lost 4 bases and J 5 bases, leaving 11 bases between the germline ends. The V gene's germline CDR1 is SNHLY and CDR2 FYNNEI. CDR3 length: 13 amino acids. CDR3 in DNA: TGTGCCAGCAGTGGACAGGCTGCTGAGACCCAGTACTTC. Protein: CASSGQAAETQYF.

The V gene is TRBV19, the J gene TRBJ1-6; maybe TRBD1 (5 bases). CDR3 length: 14 residues. In germline, CDR1 is LNHDA, CDR2 SQIVND (reference sequence). Deletions cut 3 bases from V and 9 bases from J, with 12 bases between. The CDR3 coding sequence is TGTGCCAGTAGTATCCGGGGCGTCGGTTCACCCCTCCACTTT. Protein sequence: CASSIRGVGSPLHF.

The V gene is TRBV6-5, the J gene TRBJ1-2, with unresolved D. CDR3 length: 14 residues. V was clipped by 0 bases and J by 7 bases, with 12 bases between them. Germline CDR1 and CDR2: MNHEY and SVGAGI. The CDR3, as DNA: TGTGCCAGCAGTTACTCGAGTGGGGAGGGTGGCTACACCTTC. This codes for CASSYSSGEGGYTF.

This clone has a handful of counts. V is TRBV30 and J is TRBJ2-7, with D unclear. Trimming removed 0 bases from V and 9 bases from J, with 15 bases in between. This CDR3 comprises 13 residues. The germline V gene encodes CDR1 GTSNPN and CDR2 SVGIG (reference sequence). The CDR3 DNA reads TGTGCCTGGAGTGTTGAACAGTTCTCTGGGCAGTACTTC. This gives the protein CAWSVEQFSGQYF.

The table lists this clone with a few counts. As DNA, the CDR3 is TGCAGCGTTGTAATTTTTCAGTATGGCTACACCTTC. Residues: CSVVIFQYGYTF. The J gene is TRBJ1-2, the V gene TRBV29-1; no reliable D call. The germline V gene encodes CDR1 SQVTM and CDR2 ANQGSEA. The CDR3 is 12 amino acids. V lost 4 bases and J lost 5, with 11 bases in between. The full variable domain, with the rest looked up from reference TRBV29-1 and TRBJ1-2, is SAVISQKPSRDICQRGTSLTIQCQVDSQVTMMFWYRQQPGQSLTLIATANQGSEATYESGFVIDKFPISRPNLTFSTLTVSNMSPEDSSIYLCSVVIFQYGYTFGSGTRLTVV.

The chain carries TRBV7-6 and TRBJ1-2, with D uncertain. V lost 3 bases and J 2 bases, leaving 13 bases between the germline ends. The CDR3 runs to 15 residues. CDR1 SGHVS and CDR2 FNYEAQ come from the germline V gene. The CDR3 DNA reads as TGTGCCAGCAGCTTTCTCACGGCCGACAACTATGGCTACACCTTC. Translation: CASSFLTADNYGYTF.

The V and J genes are TRBV5-6 and TRBJ2-3; TRBD1 matches 10 bases. This CDR3 is built from 16 residues. Germline lookup yields CDR1 SGHDT and CDR2 YYEEEE. The V gene end was trimmed by 5 bases and the J gene end by 2 bases; junction bases not matched to a gene: 8. The CDR3 is CASSELGTGATDTQYF. CDR3 bases: TGTGCCAGCAGTGAGCTCGGGACAGGGGCCACAGATACGCAGTATTTT.

V is TRBV7-8 and J is TRBJ2-7; D may be TRBD1 (6 bases). The CDR3 extends over 13 amino acids. V lost 8 bases, J lost 3 bases, and 14 bases lay in between. Germline V gene lookup returns CDR1 SGHVS and CDR2 FQNEAQ. The CDR3 loop reads CASSRDIFYEQYF. CDR3 in DNA: TGTGCCAGCTCCCGGGACATCTTCTACGAGCAGTACTTC.

This chain uses TRBV19 with TRBJ2-7; possibly TRBD2 for D (6 bases). Germline CDR1 reads LNHDA; CDR2 reads SQIVND (reference sequence). This CDR3 contains 15 residues. Trimming cost V 0 bases and J 6 bases, with 15 bases left between them. The CDR3 reads CASSIDDFGGSEQYF. The CDR3 DNA sequence: TGTGCCAGTAGTATAGATGACTTTGGAGGGAGCGAGCAGTACTTC.

The chain has TRBV20-1 and TRBJ1-2, with TRBD1 as a possible D gene (6 bases). Deletions cut 0 bases from V and 10 bases from J, with 9 bases between. CDR3 length: 11 residues. Germline CDR1 is DFQATT and CDR2 is SNEGSKA (reference sequence). CDR3 nucleotides: TGCAGTGCTAGAGACAGGGGATTCTACACCTTC. It is translated as CSARDRGFYTF.

This clone has only a few counts. The V gene is TRBV29-1, the J gene TRBJ1-1; possible D gene TRBD1, 5 bases. The CDR3 length is 15 residues. Germline assignment: CDR1 SQVTM and CDR2 ANQGSEA. V was clipped by 4 bases and J by 0 bases, with 15 bases between them. CDR3 in DNA: TGCAGCGTTGTTATCCGGGGCTGGATGAACACTGAAGCTTTCTTT. Translating it yields CSVVIRGWMNTEAFF.

This clone came up a few times. The gene calls are TRBV30 and TRBJ1-1; D gene ambiguous. V was pared by 0 bases and J by 6 bases, with 8 bases between. This CDR3 is built from 12 residues. Germline V gene data show CDR1 as GTSNPN and CDR2 as SVGIG (reference sequence). CDR3 region: CAWSVLPPEAFF. The CDR3 nucleotides read TGTGCCTGGAGTGTACTTCCCCCTGAAGCTTTCTTT.

The V gene is TRBV4-2, the J gene TRBJ1-6; D not resolved. V lost 0 bases and J 8 bases, leaving 11 bases between the germline ends. This CDR3 has 15 residues. The germline CDR1 and CDR2 sequences are LGHNA and YNFKEQ. For the CDR3, the DNA is TGTGCCAGCAGCCAAGAAACAGCCAGGTATTCACCCCTCCACTTT. Amino acid sequence: CASSQETARYSPLHF.

Details on this clone: Distinct nucleotide sequences in the sample also encode this CDR3. For the CDR3, the DNA is TGTGCCAGCTCACCGAAGGGGGACACTGAAGCTTTCTTT. Its protein product is CASSPKGDTEAFF. V is TRBV18 and J is TRBJ1-1; TRBD1 might be the D (6 bases). Germline V gene sequence: CDR1 KGHSH, CDR2 LQKENI. CDR3 size: 13 residues. V was trimmed by 3 bases and J by 3 bases, leaving 8 bases between them.

This clone was counted only a few times. The gene calls are TRBV29-1 and TRBJ2-3; tentative D call: TRBD1 (6 bases). V lost 7 bases and J lost 2, with 19 bases in between. The V gene's germline CDR1 is SQVTM and CDR2 ANQGSEA. This CDR3 has 15 amino acids. In DNA, the CDR3 is TGCAGCGCCGGGTCGCGACAGGCCACCACAGATACGCAGTATTTT. Amino acid sequence: CSAGSRQATTDTQYF.

The chain employs TRBV19 and TRBJ1-2; 7 bases match TRBD1. The CDR3 is 13 amino acids. With 7 bases clipped from V and 4 bases from J, the junction kept 6 bases outside the gene matches. Germline V CDR1 and CDR2: LNHDA, SQIVND (reference sequence). The DNA for the CDR3 is TGTGCCAGTACCCAGGGACAGTTCTATGGCTACACCTTC. It specifies CASTQGQFYGYTF.